This TCR beta chain was observed in a study of blood T cell repertoires in COVID-19. Whole-study context: T cells, B-cell-depleted T cells, or PBMCs supplied cDNA or gDNA.

Losses at the gene ends were 1 base for V and 2 bases for J; bases not matched to a gene: 11. The CDR3 runs to 17 residues. CDR1 and CDR2 from the germline V gene are MDHEN and SYDVKM. Some clones are missing from TCRdb's copy, which holds only in-frame ones; the method was immunoSEQ multiplex PCR. The sample contains under 200,000 clones, about 80% of which appear only once. This receptor was identified in a human donor in a cohort sampled during active COVID-19. The chain links TRBV28 to TRBJ2-7; 7 bases map to TRBD1. The material sequenced was peripheral blood. CDR3 DNA sequence: TGTGCCAGCAGTTTATTAAGGTTACGGGACAGAACCTACGAGCAGTACTTC. As protein: CASSLLRLRDRTYEQYF.